The 18 T cell receptor beta chains below come from one sample, sequenced in a study of T-cell memory formation after mild COVID-19. Each CDR3 protein is one row after TCRdb ran MiXCR on the 5' RACE reads. The data show about 430,000 distinct CDR3 sequences, 24% seen once. Sample: PBMCs or a T cell subset sorted from them (not recorded which). The receptors were sampled from an adult woman who had mild COVID-19 (a few samples of this study predate the infection). Cell type and time point are not known.

This rearrangement joins TRBV29-1 to TRBJ1-2; D is unresolved. Trimming took 6 bases from V and 8 from J, leaving 13 bases between them. The germline V gene has CDR1 SQVTM and CDR2 ANQGSEA. The CDR3 sequence is 11 residues long. The CDR3 sequence: CSVAYAGGYTF. The CDR3, as DNA: TGCAGCGTCGCCTACGCAGGAGGCTACACCTTC.

In this sample, this clonotype turned up once. This rearrangement joins TRBV7-2 to TRBJ2-2; TRBD2 matches at 8 bases. The V gene end was trimmed by 2 bases and the J gene end by 7 bases; junction bases not matched to a gene: 6. This CDR3 spans 15 amino acids. CDR1 and CDR2 (germline): SGHTA, FQGNSA. Written as DNA, the CDR3 is TGTGCCAGCAGCTTATTCCCGGGGGGGGTCGGGGAGCTGTTTTTT. Amino acids: CASSLFPGGVGELFF.

In this sample, this clonotype turned up a few times. V and J are TRBV20-1 and TRBJ2-3; 10 bases align to TRBD1. V was clipped by 2 bases and J by 4 bases; unmatched bases: 3. CDR3 length: 14 amino acids. From germline, CDR1 is DFQATT and CDR2 SNEGSKA (reference sequence). CDR3: CSARRGQGSDTQYF. The DNA of the CDR3 is TGCAGTGCTAGAAGGGGACAGGGGTCAGATACGCAGTATTTT.

The rearrangement joins TRBV25-1 to TRBJ1-1; perhaps TRBD1 as D (5 bases). The V gene's germline CDR1 is MGHDK and CDR2 SYGVNS. The length of the CDR3 is 13 residues. The germline V and J ends were trimmed by 10 bases and 1 base, with 13 bases remaining between them. Here the CDR3 DNA reads TGTGCCACCGGGGGAGGAGCGAACACTGAAGCTTTCTTT. Translated: CATGGGANTEAFF.

Only a few counts were recorded for this clonotype. The chain uses TRBV19 and TRBJ2-7, with 7 bases matching TRBD1. In germline, CDR1 is LNHDA, CDR2 SQIVND (reference sequence). V trimming: 1 base; J trimming: 3 bases; junction bases outside the gene matches: 3. This CDR3 region has 14 residues. CDR3 bases: TGTGCCAGTAGTATAGGACAGGGTGGCTACGAGCAGTACTTC. This encodes CASSIGQGGYEQYF.

In this sample, this clonotype turned up a few times. The chain is built from TRBV3-1 and TRBJ1-1, with unresolved D. CDR3 length equals 15 residues. V lost 0 bases, J lost 4 bases, and 12 bases lay in between. The germline V gene has CDR1 LGHDT and CDR2 YNNKEL (reference sequence). The CDR3 sequence is CASSQEITSGTEAFF. CDR3 in DNA: TGTGCCAGCAGCCAAGAGATTACATCGGGCACTGAAGCTTTCTTT.

Only a few counts were recorded for this clonotype. The V and J genes are TRBV6-2 or TRBV6-3 and TRBJ2-2; D is uncertain. Per the germline V gene, CDR1 is MNHEY and CDR2 is SVGEGT. This CDR3 contains 15 residues. V gave up 2 bases and J gave up 0 bases, with 7 bases separating them. The CDR3 sequence is CASSYDTPNTGELFF. The DNA for the CDR3 is TGTGCCAGCAGTTACGATACACCGAACACCGGGGAGCTGTTTTTT.

This chain links TRBV4-2 with TRBJ2-7, with TRBD2 identical over 7 bases. The CDR3 is made up of 15 amino acids. CDR1 and CDR2 from the germline V gene are LGHNA and YNFKEQ. V trimming: 1 base; J trimming: 2 bases; junction bases outside the gene matches: 5. The DNA of the CDR3 is TGTGCCAGCAGCCAAGTGGGAGGGGTAGCCTACGAGCAGTACTTC. It codes for CASSQVGGVAYEQYF.

There are a few counts of this clonotype. The chain joins TRBV20-1 to TRBJ2-1; 7 bases are shared with TRBD2. Germline trimming cut 4 bases from V and 6 bases from J; bases unmatched to any gene: 3. Germline V gene sequence: CDR1 DFQATT, CDR2 SNEGSKA (reference sequence). The CDR3 has 12 amino acids. The CDR3 here is CSATSGVNEQFF. DNA of the CDR3: TGCAGTGCTACAAGCGGGGTCAATGAGCAGTTCTTC.

V gene TRBV10-2 combines with J gene TRBJ2-1; D ambiguous. Trimming removed 1 base from V and 4 bases from J, with 8 bases in between. The length of the CDR3 is 14 residues. Germline values: CDR1 WSHSY, CDR2 SAAADI. In DNA form, the CDR3 reads TGCGCCAGCAGTGAGTTGCGGATATACAATGAGCAGTTCTTC. The encoded protein is CASSELRIYNEQFF.

The genes are TRBV7-9 and TRBJ2-7; 9 nucleotides match TRBD2. With 5 bases clipped from V and 0 bases from J, the junction kept 14 bases outside the gene matches. CDR1 and CDR2 (germline): SEHNR, FQNEAQ (reference sequence). The CDR3 has 18 amino acids. This chain's CDR3 is CASSEGGSGSKNSYEQYF. CDR3 bases: TGTGCCAGCAGCGAGGGGGGTAGCGGGAGTAAAAACTCCTACGAGCAGTACTTC.

In its sample, this clonotype was seen a few times. The chain has TRBV24-1 and TRBJ2-7; 7 positions match TRBD2. The ends lost 2 bases at V and 3 bases at J; junction bases unmatched: 6. Germline loops: CDR1 KGHDR, CDR2 SFDVKD. The CDR3 consists of 15 residues. The CDR3 loop is CATSDSTSPVYEQYF. DNA of the CDR3: TGTGCCACCAGTGATTCGACTAGCCCCGTCTACGAGCAGTACTTC.

The chain joins TRBV20-1 to TRBJ1-6, with 9 bases lining up with TRBD1. Germline CDR1 is DFQATT and CDR2 is SNEGSKA (reference sequence). V lost 6 bases to trimming and J lost 6 bases; unmatched junction nucleotides: 3. CDR3 size: 13 residues. For the CDR3, the DNA is TGCAGTGCGGGACAGGGTGGTAATTCACCCCTCCACTTT. It codes for CSAGQGGNSPLHF.

This clonotype was counted only a few times. This chain connects TRBV11-3 to TRBJ1-2, with D tentatively TRBD1 (6 bases). Germline CDR1 is SGHNT and CDR2 is YENEEA. The V gene lost 0 bases and the J gene lost 8 bases, with 10 bases spanning the gap. The CDR3 is 13 residues long. In nucleotides, the CDR3 is TGTGCCAGCAGCTTAGAGGGGGCGCGAGGCTACACCTTC. Encoded protein: CASSLEGARGYTF.

This clonotype was seen only a few times. V is TRBV15 and J is TRBJ2-5, with a tentative D call TRBD1 (6 bases). Germline CDR1 LNHNV, CDR2 YYDKDF (reference sequence). The CDR3 runs 16 residues. V was trimmed by 3 bases and J by 0 bases, leaving 14 bases between them. In DNA form, the CDR3 reads TGTGCCACCAGCAGGAGGGGGTGGGGGAACCAAGAGACCCAGTACTTC. The encoded protein is CATSRRGWGNQETQYF.

This sequence joins TRBV6-5 and TRBJ1-1; TRBD1 matches at 9 bases. CDR1 is MNHEY and CDR2 is SVGAGI in the germline V gene. Trimming removed 7 bases from V and 1 base from J; junction bases left unmatched: 13. This CDR3 has 17 amino acids. The CDR3 spells CASNALTGGISNTEAFF. The DNA of the CDR3 is TGTGCCAGCAACGCTTTGACAGGGGGAATTTCGAACACTGAAGCTTTCTTT.

V gene TRBV27 combines with J gene TRBJ2-1; D gene ambiguous. Trimming took 6 bases from V and 0 from J, leaving 9 bases between them. Germline values: CDR1 MNHEY, CDR2 SMNVEV (reference sequence). This CDR3 comprises 14 residues. CDR3 in DNA: TGTGCCAGCAGCTATATCAGCTCCTACAATGAGCAGTTCTTC. It encodes CASSYISSYNEQFF.

This clonotype was observed many times. This sequence joins TRBV11-3 and TRBJ2-2; no clear D. V lost 2 bases to trimming and J lost 5 bases, with 6 bases between them. The CDR3 totals 13 residues. Germline V CDR1 and CDR2: SGHNT, YENEEA. The CDR3 spells CASSLPGTGELFF. DNA for the CDR3: TGTGCCAGCAGCTTACCCGGAACCGGGGAGCTGTTTTTT.